Presented here are 9 T cell receptor beta chains from one specimen sequenced in a study of blood T cell repertoires in COVID-19. The table came from immunoSEQ multiplex PCR; TCRdb's copy has only in-frame clones and leaves some out. The sample includes about 440,000 clones, 70% to 90% of them seen just once. Sequencing used PBMCs or T cells enriched from blood (not recorded which). Receptors were obtained from a woman between 18 and 29 years old with acute COVID-19.

This chain's CDR3 is CASSIQGLNTEAFF. The CDR3 DNA reads TGTGCCAGTAGTATCCAGGGACTCAACACTGAAGCTTTCTTT. The chain combines TRBV19 with TRBJ1-1; tentatively, D is TRBD1 (5 bases). Trimming took 3 bases from V and 2 from J, leaving 10 bases between them. There are 14 residues in the CDR3. Germline CDR1 reads LNHDA; CDR2 reads SQIVND (reference sequence).

The chain links TRBV10-1 to TRBJ2-5; TRBD2 is a possible D gene (6 bases). Germline CDR1 WNHNN, CDR2 SYGVQD (reference sequence). This CDR3 has 14 residues. Trimming removed 6 bases at V and 5 bases at J, with 16 bases between. The CDR3 region has the DNA TGCGCCAGCAGCGATGGGACTGCGGGTGAGACCCAGTACTTC. Its translation is CASSDGTAGETQYF.

The chain joins TRBV19 to TRBJ1-4; unclear D gene. The CDR3 extends over 14 amino acids. The V gene lost 9 bases and the J gene lost 0 bases, with 11 bases spanning the gap. The V gene's germline CDR1 is LNHDA and CDR2 SQIVND (reference sequence). The CDR3 spells CARSGWATNEKLFF. The CDR3 coding sequence is TGTGCCAGGTCCGGGTGGGCAACTAATGAAAAACTGTTTTTT.

The chain uses TRBV30 and TRBJ1-5; D may be TRBD1 (5 bases). This CDR3 has 15 amino acids. V lost 0 bases to trimming and J lost 2 bases, with 11 bases between them. Germline loops: CDR1 GTSNPN, CDR2 SVGIG (reference sequence). The CDR3 DNA follows: TGTGCCTGGAGTGTACCCGACAGTCGCAATCAGCCCCAGCATTTT. Translated, it gives CAWSVPDSRNQPQHF.

The CDR3 is CASSQNDIRNTEAFF. CDR3 coding DNA: TGCGCCAGCAGCCAAAACGACATACGGAACACTGAAGCTTTCTTT. This rearrangement joins TRBV4-1 to TRBJ1-1; no reliable D call. The V gene's germline CDR1 is MGHRA and CDR2 YSYEKL. V was pared by 2 bases and J by 1 base, with 11 bases between. This CDR3 is 15 amino acids long.

V and J are TRBV7-2 and TRBJ2-1, with D perhaps TRBD2 (5 bases). This CDR3 has 15 residues. Germline CDR1 is SGHTA and CDR2 is FQGNSA. V was shortened by 1 base and J by 3 bases, with 10 bases between the two germline ends. In nucleotides, the CDR3 is TGTGCCAGCAGCTTAGAGTCTAGCTTCTACAATGAGCAGTTCTTC. It translates to CASSLESSFYNEQFF. Filled out from reference TRBV7-2 and TRBJ2-1, the complete variable domain reads GAGVSQSPSNKVTEKGKDVELRCDPISGHTALYWYRQSLGQGLEFLIYFQGNSAPDKSGLPSDRFSAERTGGSVSTLTIQRTQQEDSAVYLCASSLESSFYNEQFFGPGTRLTVL.

This rearrangement joins TRBV12-3 or TRBV12-4 to TRBJ2-1; a weak D match, TRBD1 (5 bases). The germline V and J ends were trimmed by 4 bases and 9 bases, with 13 bases remaining between them. The CDR3 runs to 13 residues. The CDR3 is CASSSLWGAEQFF. The CDR3 DNA sequence: TGTGCCAGCAGTTCCCTTTGGGGCGCTGAGCAGTTCTTC.

This chain joins TRBV5-1 and TRBJ2-5; D gene unclear. CDR3 length equals 16 residues. Germline loops: CDR1 SGHRS, CDR2 YFSETQ. The ends were cut back, 4 bases at V and 5 bases at J, with 21 bases in the middle. The CDR3 DNA is TGCGCCAGCAGCCAGAGGTATTTGTTTGGCATGGAGACCCAGTACTTC. Amino acid sequence: CASSQRYLFGMETQYF.

This clone occurred once. The V and J genes are TRBV27 and TRBJ1-1; no reliable D call. The V gene lost 3 bases and the J gene lost 0 bases, with 5 bases spanning the gap. The CDR3 sequence is 13 residues long. Looked up from germline, CDR1 is MNHEY and CDR2 is SMNVEV (reference sequence). CDR3 loop: CASSFGMNTEAFF. The DNA of the CDR3 is TGTGCCAGCAGTTTCGGGATGAACACTGAAGCTTTCTTT.